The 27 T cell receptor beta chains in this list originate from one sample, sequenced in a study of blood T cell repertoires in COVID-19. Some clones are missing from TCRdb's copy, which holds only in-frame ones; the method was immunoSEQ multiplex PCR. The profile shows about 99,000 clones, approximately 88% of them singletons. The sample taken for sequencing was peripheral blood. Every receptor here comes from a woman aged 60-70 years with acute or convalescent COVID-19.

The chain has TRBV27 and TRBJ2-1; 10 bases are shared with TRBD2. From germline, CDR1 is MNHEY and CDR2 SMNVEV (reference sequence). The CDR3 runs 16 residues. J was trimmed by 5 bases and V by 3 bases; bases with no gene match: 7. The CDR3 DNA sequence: TGTGCCAGCAGTTTCCGAGCGGGAGGGTCCCACAATGAGCAGTTCTTC. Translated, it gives CASSFRAGGSHNEQFF.

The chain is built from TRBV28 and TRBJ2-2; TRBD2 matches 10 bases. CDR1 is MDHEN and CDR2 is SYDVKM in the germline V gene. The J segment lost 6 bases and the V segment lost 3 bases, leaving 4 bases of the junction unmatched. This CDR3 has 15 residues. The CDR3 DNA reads TGTGCCAGCAGTTTGATACTAGCGGGATCCGGGGAGCTGTTTTTT. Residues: CASSLILAGSGELFF. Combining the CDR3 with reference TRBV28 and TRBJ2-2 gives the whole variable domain DVKVTQSSRYLVKRTGEKVFLECVQDMDHENMFWYRQDPGLGLRLIYFSYDVKMKEKGDIPEGYSVSREKKERFSLILESASTNQTSMYLCASSLILAGSGELFFGEGSRLTVL.

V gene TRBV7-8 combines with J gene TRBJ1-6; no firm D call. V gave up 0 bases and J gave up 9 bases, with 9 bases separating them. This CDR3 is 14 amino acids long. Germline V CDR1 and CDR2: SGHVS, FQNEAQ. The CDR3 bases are TGTGCCAGCAGCTTAGCAGGCGGGAGTTCACCCCTCCACTTT. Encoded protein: CASSLAGGSSPLHF.

CDR3 residues: CASSPGLASDEQYF. In nucleotides, the CDR3 is TGTGCCAGCAGCCCGGGACTAGCGTCGGACGAGCAGTACTTC. V gene TRBV4-2 combines with J gene TRBJ2-7; 10 bases match TRBD2. The CDR3 spans 14 residues. CDR1 and CDR2 (germline): LGHNA, YNFKEQ. Trimming at V came to 4 bases and at J to 5 bases, leaving 5 bases not matched to a gene.

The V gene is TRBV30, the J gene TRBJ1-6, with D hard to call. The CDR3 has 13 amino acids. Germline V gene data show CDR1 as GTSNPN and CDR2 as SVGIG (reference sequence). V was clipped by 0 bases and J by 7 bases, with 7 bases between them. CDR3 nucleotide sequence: TGTGCCTGGAGTGTACAGAGAAATTCACCCCTCCACTTT. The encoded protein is CAWSVQRNSPLHF.

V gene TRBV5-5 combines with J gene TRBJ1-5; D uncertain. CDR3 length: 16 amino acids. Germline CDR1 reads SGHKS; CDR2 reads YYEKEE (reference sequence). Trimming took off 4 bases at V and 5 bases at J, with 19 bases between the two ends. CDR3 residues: CASSPSPGREYQPQHF. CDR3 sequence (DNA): TGTGCCAGCAGCCCTTCTCCAGGTAGAGAGTATCAGCCCCAGCATTTT.

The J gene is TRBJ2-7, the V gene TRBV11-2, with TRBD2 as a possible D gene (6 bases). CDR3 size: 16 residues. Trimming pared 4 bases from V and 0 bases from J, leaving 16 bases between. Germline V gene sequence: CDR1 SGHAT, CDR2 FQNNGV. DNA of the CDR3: TGTGCCAGCAGCTCCGTCCCTTACGGGAGCTCCTACGAGCAGTACGTC. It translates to CASSSVPYGSSYEQYV.

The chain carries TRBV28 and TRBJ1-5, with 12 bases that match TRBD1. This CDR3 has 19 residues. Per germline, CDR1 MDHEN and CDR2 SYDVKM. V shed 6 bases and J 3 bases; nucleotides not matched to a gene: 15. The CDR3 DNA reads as TGTGCCAGCAGCCGACCTCCGGGACAGGGGGCGTTTATCAATCAGCCCCAGCATTTT. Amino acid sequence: CASSRPPGQGAFINQPQHF.

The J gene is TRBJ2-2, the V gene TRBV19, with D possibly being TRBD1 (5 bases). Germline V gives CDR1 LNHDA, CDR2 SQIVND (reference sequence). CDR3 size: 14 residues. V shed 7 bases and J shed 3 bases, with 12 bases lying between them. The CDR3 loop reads CASTETRDTGELFF. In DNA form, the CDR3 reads TGTGCCAGTACCGAAACCAGGGACACCGGGGAGCTGTTTTTT.

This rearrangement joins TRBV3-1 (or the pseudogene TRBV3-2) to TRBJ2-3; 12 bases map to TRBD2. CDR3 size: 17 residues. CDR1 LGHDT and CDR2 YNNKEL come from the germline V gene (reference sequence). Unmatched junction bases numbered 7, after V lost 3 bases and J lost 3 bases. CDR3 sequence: CASSQGSTSGRTDTQYF. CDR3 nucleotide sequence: TGTGCCAGCAGCCAGGGATCAACTAGCGGGAGGACAGATACGCAGTATTTT.

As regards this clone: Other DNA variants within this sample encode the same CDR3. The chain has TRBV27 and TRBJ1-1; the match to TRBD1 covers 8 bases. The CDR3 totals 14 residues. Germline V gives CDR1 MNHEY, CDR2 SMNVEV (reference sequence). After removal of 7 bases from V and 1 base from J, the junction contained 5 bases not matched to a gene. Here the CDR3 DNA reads TGTGCCAGCAACCGACAGGGGCCGAACACTGAAGCTTTCTTT. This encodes CASNRQGPNTEAFF.

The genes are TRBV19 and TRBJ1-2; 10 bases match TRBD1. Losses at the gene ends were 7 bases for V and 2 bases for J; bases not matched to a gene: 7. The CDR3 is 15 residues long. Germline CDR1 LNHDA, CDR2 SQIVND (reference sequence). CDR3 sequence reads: CASTRQGAQNYGYTF. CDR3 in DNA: TGTGCCAGTACAAGACAGGGGGCGCAAAACTATGGCTACACCTTC.

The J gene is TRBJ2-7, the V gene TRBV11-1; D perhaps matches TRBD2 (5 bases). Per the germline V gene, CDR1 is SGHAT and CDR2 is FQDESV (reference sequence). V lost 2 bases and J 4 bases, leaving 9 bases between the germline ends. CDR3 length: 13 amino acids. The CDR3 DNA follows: TGTGCCAGCAGCTTAAGGGAGTCGTACGAGCAGTACTTC. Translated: CASSLRESYEQYF.

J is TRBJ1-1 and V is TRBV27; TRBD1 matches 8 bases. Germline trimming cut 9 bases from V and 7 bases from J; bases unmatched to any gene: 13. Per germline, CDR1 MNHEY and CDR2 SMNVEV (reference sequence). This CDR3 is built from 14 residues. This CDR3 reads CASQRDRRGGEAFF. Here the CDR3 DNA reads TGTGCCAGTCAAAGGGACAGGAGAGGGGGTGAAGCTTTCTTT.

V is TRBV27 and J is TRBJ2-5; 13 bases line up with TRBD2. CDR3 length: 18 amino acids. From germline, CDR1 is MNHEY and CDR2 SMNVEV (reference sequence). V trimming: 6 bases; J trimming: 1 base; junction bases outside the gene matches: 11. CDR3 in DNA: TGTGCCAGCAGCAAACTAGCGGGAGGGCCTAGAGGCCAAGAGACCCAGTACTTC. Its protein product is CASSKLAGGPRGQETQYF.

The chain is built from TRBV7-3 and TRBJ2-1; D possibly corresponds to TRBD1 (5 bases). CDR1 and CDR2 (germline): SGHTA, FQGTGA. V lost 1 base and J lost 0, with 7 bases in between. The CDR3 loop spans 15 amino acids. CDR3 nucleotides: TGTGCCAGCAGCTTAAGGGGCCGCTCCTACAATGAGCAGTTCTTC. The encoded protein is CASSLRGRSYNEQFF.

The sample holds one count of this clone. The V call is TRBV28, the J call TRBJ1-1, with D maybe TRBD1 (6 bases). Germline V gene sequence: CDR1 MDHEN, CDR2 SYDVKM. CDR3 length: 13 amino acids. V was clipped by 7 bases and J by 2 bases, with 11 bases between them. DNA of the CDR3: TGTGCCAGCACTACAGGGTTAAACACTGAAGCTTTCTTT. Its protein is CASTTGLNTEAFF.

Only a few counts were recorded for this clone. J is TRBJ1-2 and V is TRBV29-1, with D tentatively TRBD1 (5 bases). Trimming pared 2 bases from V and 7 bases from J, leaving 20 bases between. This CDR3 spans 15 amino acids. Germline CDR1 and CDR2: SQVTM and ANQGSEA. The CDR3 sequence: CSVESQSISGGGYTF. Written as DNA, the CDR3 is TGCAGCGTTGAATCCCAGTCTATTAGCGGGGGTGGCTACACCTTC.

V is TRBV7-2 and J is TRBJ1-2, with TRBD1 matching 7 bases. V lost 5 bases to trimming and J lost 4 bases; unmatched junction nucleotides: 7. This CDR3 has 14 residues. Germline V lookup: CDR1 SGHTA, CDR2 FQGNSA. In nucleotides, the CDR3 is TGTGCCAGCAGCCGGGACAGTTCCAGCTATGGCTACACCTTC. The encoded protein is CASSRDSSSYGYTF. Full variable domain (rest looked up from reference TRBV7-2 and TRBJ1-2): GAGVSQSPSNKVTEKGKDVELRCDPISGHTALYWYRQSLGQGLEFLIYFQGNSAPDKSGLPSDRFSAERTGGSVSTLTIQRTQQEDSAVYLCASSRDSSSYGYTFGSGTRLTVV.

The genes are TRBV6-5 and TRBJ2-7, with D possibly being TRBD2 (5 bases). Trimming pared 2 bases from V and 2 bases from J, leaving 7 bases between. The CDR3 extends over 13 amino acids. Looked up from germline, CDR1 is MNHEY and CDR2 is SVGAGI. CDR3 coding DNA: TGTGCCAGCAGTTACAGACTAACCTACGAGCAGTACGTC. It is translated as CASSYRLTYEQYV.

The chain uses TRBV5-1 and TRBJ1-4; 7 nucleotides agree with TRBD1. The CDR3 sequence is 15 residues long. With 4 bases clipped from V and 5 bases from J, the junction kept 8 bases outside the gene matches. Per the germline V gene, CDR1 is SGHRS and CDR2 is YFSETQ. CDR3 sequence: CASSPDLTGNEKLFF. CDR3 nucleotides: TGCGCCAGCAGCCCGGATCTGACAGGGAATGAAAAACTGTTTTTT.

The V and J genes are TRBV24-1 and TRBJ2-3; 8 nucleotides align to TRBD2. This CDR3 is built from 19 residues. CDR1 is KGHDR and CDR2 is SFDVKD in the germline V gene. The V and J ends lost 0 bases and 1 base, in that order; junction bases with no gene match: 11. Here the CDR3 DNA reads TGTGCCACCAGTGATTTGACGAGCGGGAGTTTACGGGGCACAGATACGCAGTATTTT. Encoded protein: CATSDLTSGSLRGTDTQYF.

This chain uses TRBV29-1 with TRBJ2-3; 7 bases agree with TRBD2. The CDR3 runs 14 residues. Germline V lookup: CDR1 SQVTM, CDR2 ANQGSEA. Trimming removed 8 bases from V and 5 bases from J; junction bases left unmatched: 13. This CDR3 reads CSTDVAGMRDTQYF. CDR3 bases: TGCAGCACCGACGTAGCGGGTATGAGAGATACGCAGTATTTT.

In DNA, the CDR3 is TGTGCCAGCAGCAAAGGTAGCCGGAACGTCTCTGGAAACACCATATATTTT. Translation: CASSKGSRNVSGNTIYF. The V call is TRBV21-1, the J call TRBJ1-3. TRBV21-1 is labeled a pseudogene. The CDR3 spans 17 residues.

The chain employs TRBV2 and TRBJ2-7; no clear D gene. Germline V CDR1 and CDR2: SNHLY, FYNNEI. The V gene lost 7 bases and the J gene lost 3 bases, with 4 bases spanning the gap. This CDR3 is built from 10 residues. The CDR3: CASILYEQYF. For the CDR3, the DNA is TGTGCCAGCATCCTCTACGAGCAGTACTTC. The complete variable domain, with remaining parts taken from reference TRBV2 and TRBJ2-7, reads EPEVTQTPSHQVTQMGQEVILRCVPISNHLYFYWYRQILGQKVEFLVSFYNNEISEKSEIFDDQFSVERPDGSNFTLKIRSTKLEDSAMYFCASILYEQYFGPGTRLTVT.

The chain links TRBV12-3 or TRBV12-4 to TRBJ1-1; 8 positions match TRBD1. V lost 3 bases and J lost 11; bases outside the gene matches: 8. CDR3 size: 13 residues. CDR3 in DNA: TGTGCCAGCAGTTTCCAGCAGGGGGCAAAGGCTTTCTTT. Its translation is CASSFQQGAKAFF.

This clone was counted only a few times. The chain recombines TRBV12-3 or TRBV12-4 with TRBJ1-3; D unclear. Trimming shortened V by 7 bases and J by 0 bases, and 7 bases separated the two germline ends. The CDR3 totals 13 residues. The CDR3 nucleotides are TGTGCCAGCATCATGAGCTCTGGAAACACCATATATTTT. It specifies CASIMSSGNTIYF.